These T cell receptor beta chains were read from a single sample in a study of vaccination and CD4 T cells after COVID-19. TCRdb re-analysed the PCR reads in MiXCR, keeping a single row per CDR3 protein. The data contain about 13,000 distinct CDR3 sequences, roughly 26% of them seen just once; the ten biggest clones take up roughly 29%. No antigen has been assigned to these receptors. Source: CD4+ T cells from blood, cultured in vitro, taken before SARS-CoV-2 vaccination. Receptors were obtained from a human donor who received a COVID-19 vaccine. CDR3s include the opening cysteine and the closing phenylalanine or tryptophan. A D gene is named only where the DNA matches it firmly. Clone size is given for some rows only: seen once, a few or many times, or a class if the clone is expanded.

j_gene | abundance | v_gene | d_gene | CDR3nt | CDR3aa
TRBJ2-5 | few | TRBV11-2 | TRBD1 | TGTGCCAGCAGCTTAAGGGGGACAGGGGAAGAGACCCAGTACTTC | CASSLRGTGEETQYF
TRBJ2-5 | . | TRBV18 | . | TGTGCCAGCTCACCAGGCGCGCGTAAGGAGACCCAGTACTTC | CASSPGARKETQYF
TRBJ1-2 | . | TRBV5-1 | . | TGCGCCAGCAGCTCGACGAGGGATGGCTACACCTTC | CASSSTRDGYTF
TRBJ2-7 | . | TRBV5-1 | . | TGCGCCAGCAGCCTCGGACAGAGAACCTCCTACGAGCAGTACTTC | CASSLGQRTSYEQYF
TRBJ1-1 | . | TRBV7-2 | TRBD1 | TGTGCCAGCAGCTTCTACCCGGGACAGGGGAACACTGAAGCTTTCTTT | CASSFYPGQGNTEAFF
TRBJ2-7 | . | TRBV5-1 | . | TGCGCCAGCAGTCGCGGGGGCTGGGGGAACGAGCAGTACTTC | CASSRGGWGNEQYF
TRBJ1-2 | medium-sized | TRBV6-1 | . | TGTGCCAGCAGGGGCGACAGACTAGCTAACTATGGCTACACCTTC | CASRGDRLANYGYTF
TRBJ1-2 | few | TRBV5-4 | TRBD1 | TGTGCCAGCAGCCTTCACAGGGGGCCCTATGGCTACACCTTC | CASSLHRGPYGYTF
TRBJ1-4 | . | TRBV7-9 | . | TGTGCCAGCAGCTTTAAGGAAAAACTGTTTTTT | CASSFKEKLFF
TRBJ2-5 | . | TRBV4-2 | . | TGTGCCAGCAGCCAAGATCTTAGAGAGACCCAGTACTTC | CASSQDLRETQYF
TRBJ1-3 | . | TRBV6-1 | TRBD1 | TGTGCCAGCAGTCCCTGGGACAGGGCCGGAAACACCATATATTTT | CASSPWDRAGNTIYF
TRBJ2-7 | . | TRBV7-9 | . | TGTGCCAGCAGCTTGGAGGGGCGCGGGCAGTACTTC | CASSLEGRGQYF
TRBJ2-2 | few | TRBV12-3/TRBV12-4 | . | TGTGCCAGCAGTTACGGAGGGGGAGCCGGGGAGCTGTTTTTT | CASSYGGGAGELFF
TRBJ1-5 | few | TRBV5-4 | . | TGTGCCAGCAGCTTGGGGGGGACGGTGGGCAATCAGCCCCAGCATTTT | CASSLGGTVGNQPQHF
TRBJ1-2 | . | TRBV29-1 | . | TGCAGCGTTGAAGTTATACACTCATTGGGGAGTGGCTACACCTTC | CSVEVIHSLGSGYTF
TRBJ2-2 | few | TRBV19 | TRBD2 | TGTGCCAGTACCCGGACTAGCGGGGGGGCCGCGAACACCGGGGAGCTGTTTTTT | CASTRTSGGAANTGELFF
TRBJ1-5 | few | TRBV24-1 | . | TGTGCCACCAGTGAACAGGGTAGGGGCAATCAGCCCCAGCATTTT | CATSEQGRGNQPQHF
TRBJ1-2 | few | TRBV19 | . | TGTGCCAGTAGTAGTATAAGTCCCTATGGCTACACCTTC | CASSSISPYGYTF
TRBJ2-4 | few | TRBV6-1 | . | TGTGCCAGCAGTAACAGAGAAAACATTCAGTACTTC | CASSNRENIQYF
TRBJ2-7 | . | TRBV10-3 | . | TGTGCCATCAGGGACAACACACAGGAGTCCTACGAGCAGTACTTC | CAIRDNTQESYEQYF
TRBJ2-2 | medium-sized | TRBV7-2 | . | TGTGCCAGCAGCCTGAAGTTCGGTTCCGCCGGGGAGCTGTTTTTT | CASSLKFGSAGELFF
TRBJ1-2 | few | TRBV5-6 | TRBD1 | TGTGCCAGCAGCTTGGTGGACAGGGGTACCTATGGCTACACCTTC | CASSLVDRGTYGYTF
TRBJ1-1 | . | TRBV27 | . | TGTGCCAGCAGTTTATCAAGTGAACCCGGAGGCACTGAAGCTTTCTTT | CASSLSSEPGGTEAFF
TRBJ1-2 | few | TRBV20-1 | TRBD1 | TGCAGTGCTAGAAACCGGGACAGAGAAGGCTACACCTTC | CSARNRDREGYTF
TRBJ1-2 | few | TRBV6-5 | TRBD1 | TGTGCCAGCAGTTTACTCGACAGGGAAACAAATGGCTACACCTTC | CASSLLDRETNGYTF
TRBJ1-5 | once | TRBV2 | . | TGTGCCAGCAGTGGACAGAAGGTAGGCCAGCCCCAGCATTTT | CASSGQKVGQPQHF
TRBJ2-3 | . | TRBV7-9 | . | TGTGCCAGCAGCTTCCCAGGGGGGCTGGGAGATACGCAGTATTTT | CASSFPGGLGDTQYF
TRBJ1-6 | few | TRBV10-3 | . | TGTGCCATCAGAGTTGGAGGGCCCGATAATTCACCCCTCCACTTT | CAIRVGGPDNSPLHF
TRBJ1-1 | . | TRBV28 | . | TGTGCCAGCAGTCCAATTAACAGGTGGACTGAAGCTTTCTTT | CASSPINRWTEAFF
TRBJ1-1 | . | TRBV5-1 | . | TGCGCCAGCAGCTGGCGGAGTATGAACACTGAAGCTTTCTTT | CASSWRSMNTEAFF
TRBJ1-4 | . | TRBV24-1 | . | TGTGCCACCCAGAGAGCAACTAATGAAAAACTGTTTTTT | CATQRATNEKLFF